These 4 T cell receptor beta chains came from one sample sequenced in a study of long-term antiretroviral therapy in people with HIV. Version v3.0 of the immunoSEQ assay was performed at survey level. Clones were read by immunoSEQ multiplex PCR, and TCRdb kept only the in-frame ones, dropping some. Altogether 20,000 to 30,000 clones are present, roughly 77% being singletons, with the ten largest covering approximately 5.7%. Here the sequenced sample was unsorted PBMCs, taken 4.4 years after starting antiretroviral therapy. The receptors stem from a man aged 30 to 39 with HIV.

This CDR3 reads CATSRDLLGWGHYEQYF. CDR3 nucleotide sequence: TGTGCCACCAGCAGAGATCTACTGGGGTGGGGGCACTACGAGCAGTACTTC. The chain recombines TRBV15 with TRBJ2-7; the D gene is possibly TRBD1 (6 bases). Germline CDR1 is LNHNV and CDR2 is YYDKDF (reference sequence). Trimming removed 0 bases from V and 3 bases from J, with 18 bases in between. The CDR3 has 17 residues.

The chain couples TRBV7-9 to TRBJ2-7; 10 bases map to TRBD1. The V gene's germline CDR1 is SEHNR and CDR2 FQNEAQ (reference sequence). This CDR3 spans 14 amino acids. J lost 5 bases, V lost 5 bases, and 6 bases had no gene match. CDR3 in amino acids: CASSPTGTGDEQYF. CDR3 DNA sequence: TGTGCCAGCAGCCCTACTGGGACAGGGGACGAGCAGTACTTC.

The rearrangement joins TRBV9 to TRBJ1-4; D is unclear. Germline values: CDR1 SGDLS, CDR2 YYNGEE. Trimming took off 4 bases at V and 3 bases at J, with 13 bases between the two ends. This CDR3 has 15 residues. This CDR3 reads CASSLRPGANEKLFF. CDR3 sequence (DNA): TGTGCCAGCAGCCTCCGTCCAGGAGCTAATGAAAAACTGTTTTTT.

This chain links TRBV18 with TRBJ1-4; D unresolved. V lost 3 bases and J 6 bases, leaving 14 bases between the germline ends. The CDR3 length is 15 residues. The germline gives CDR1 KGHSH, CDR2 LQKENI. The CDR3 DNA reads as TGTGCCAGCTCACCGGACGGTAATGCGGATGAAAAACTGTTTTTT. It translates to CASSPDGNADEKLFF.